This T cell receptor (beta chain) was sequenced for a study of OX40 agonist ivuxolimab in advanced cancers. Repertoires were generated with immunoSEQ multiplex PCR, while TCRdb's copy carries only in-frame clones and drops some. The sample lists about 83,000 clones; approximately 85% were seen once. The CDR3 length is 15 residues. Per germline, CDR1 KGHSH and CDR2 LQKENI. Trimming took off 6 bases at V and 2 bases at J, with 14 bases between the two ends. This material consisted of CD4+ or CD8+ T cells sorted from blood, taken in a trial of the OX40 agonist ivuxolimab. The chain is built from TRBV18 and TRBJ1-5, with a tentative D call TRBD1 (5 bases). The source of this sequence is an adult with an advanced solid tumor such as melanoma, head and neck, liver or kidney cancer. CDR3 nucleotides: TGTGCCAGCTCGTTCGCCGGGGGAGGCAATCAGCCCCAGCATTTT. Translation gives CASSFAGGGNQPQHF.